The 29 T cell receptor beta chains presented below share a single source sample, sequenced in a study of CD8 T cells in Susac syndrome. About 0.45 to 1 ug RNA was reverse transcribed with random hexamers. TCRdb re-called the immunoSEQ multiplex PCR reads with MiXCR, one entry per CDR3 protein. The table includes more than 250,000 distinct CDR3 sequences, under 95% detected once. Sequences were obtained from CD4+ T cells from PBMCs. These receptors were collected from a human donor with multiple sclerosis.

The V gene is TRBV29-1, the J gene TRBJ2-1; tentative D call: TRBD1 (5 bases). This CDR3 region has 15 residues. V gave up 2 bases and J gave up 7 bases, with 18 bases separating them. In germline, CDR1 is SQVTM, CDR2 ANQGSEA. CDR3 DNA: TGCAGCGTTGAACCCCGACAGAGGCCGCGGAATGAGCAGTTCTTC. Encoded protein: CSVEPRQRPRNEQFF.

The chain links TRBV5-1 to TRBJ1-1, with D possibly TRBD1 on 6 matching bases. The ends were cut back, 1 base at V and 8 bases at J, with 18 bases in the middle. Germline V gene lookup returns CDR1 SGHRS and CDR2 YFSETQ. The CDR3 runs to 15 residues. In nucleotides, the CDR3 is TGCGCCAGCAGCTTGAATTACGGACAGCTCGACGAAGCTTTCTTT. Its translation: CASSLNYGQLDEAFF.

The rearrangement links TRBV29-1 to TRBJ1-5; TRBD1 is a possible D gene (5 bases). Trimming took off 4 bases at V and 6 bases at J, with 13 bases between the two ends. The CDR3 contains 13 residues. Germline CDR1 and CDR2: SQVTM and ANQGSEA. Here the CDR3 reads CSVGGGYRQPQHF. The CDR3 DNA reads as TGCAGCGTTGGGGGGGGGTACCGTCAGCCCCAGCATTTT.

The chain recombines TRBV29-1 with TRBJ1-2; 9 bases line up with TRBD1. CDR1 is SQVTM and CDR2 is ANQGSEA in the germline V gene. The CDR3 is 11 residues long. After removal of 4 bases from V and 7 bases from J, the junction contained 1 base not matched to a gene. The CDR3 nucleotides read TGCAGCGTTGGGACAGGGGCTGGCTACACCTTC. Protein product: CSVGTGAGYTF.

This clonotype was seen a few times. The CDR3 coding sequence is TGTGCCAGCAGTGCGGGACTAGCGGGGTCGACGCAGTATTTT. Its protein product is CASSAGLAGSTQYF. The chain links TRBV2 to TRBJ2-3; 13 bases agree with TRBD2. CDR1 is SNHLY and CDR2 is FYNNEI in the germline V gene. The CDR3 has 14 amino acids. V lost 4 bases to trimming and J lost 9 bases; unmatched junction nucleotides: 4. The whole variable domain, remainder taken from reference TRBV2 and TRBJ2-3, is EPEVTQTPSHQVTQMGQEVILRCVPISNHLYFYWYRQILGQKVEFLVSFYNNEISEKSEIFDDQFSVERPDGSNFTLKIRSTKLEDSAMYFCASSAGLAGSTQYFGPGTRLTVL.

This clonotype was recorded only once. The chain recombines TRBV10-3 with TRBJ2-6; D ambiguous. Trimming took 6 bases from V and 0 from J, leaving 3 bases between them. The CDR3 runs to 13 residues. CDR1 and CDR2 (germline): ENHRY, SYGVKD. The CDR3 DNA reads TGTGCCATCAGCGACTCTGGGGCCAACGTCCTGACTTTC. The encoded protein is CAISDSGANVLTF.

The chain joins TRBV24-1 to TRBJ2-1; D is unclear. This CDR3 comprises 15 residues. Trimming shortened V by 7 bases and J by 3 bases, and 15 bases separated the two germline ends. The V gene's germline CDR1 is KGHDR and CDR2 SFDVKD. The CDR3 bases are TGTGCCACCAGCAAAGTGCGAGCTAACTACAATGAGCAGTTCTTC. Protein: CATSKVRANYNEQFF.

The rearrangement uses TRBV3-1 and TRBJ2-7; D not certain. Germline CDR1 reads LGHDT; CDR2 reads YNNKEL (reference sequence). V was trimmed by 5 bases and J by 7 bases, leaving 9 bases between them. The CDR3 totals 11 residues. The CDR3 sequence: CASSSTAEQYF. The CDR3 coding sequence is TGTGCCAGCAGCTCAACAGCAGAGCAGTACTTC.

This clonotype was counted a single time. This chain uses TRBV18 with TRBJ1-2, with 9 positions matching TRBD1. This CDR3 is built from 15 residues. From germline, CDR1 is KGHSH and CDR2 LQKENI. V was clipped by 3 bases and J by 5 bases; unmatched bases: 7. The CDR3 sequence is CASSPLGQGEYGYTF. CDR3 nucleotide sequence: TGTGCCAGCTCACCGCTGGGACAGGGCGAATATGGCTACACCTTC. Drawing the rest from reference TRBV18 and TRBJ1-2, the complete variable domain is NAGVMQNPRHLVRRRGQEARLRCSPMKGHSHVYWYRQLPEEGLKFMVYLQKENIIDESGMPKERFSAEFPKEGPSILRIQQVVRGDSAAYFCASSPLGQGEYGYTFGSGTRLTVV.

The chain has TRBV19 and TRBJ2-2; D gene uncertain. The germline CDR1 and CDR2 sequences are LNHDA and SQIVND (reference sequence). V gave up 5 bases and J gave up 3 bases, with 16 bases separating them. This CDR3 has 16 residues. The CDR3: CASSVRNRRDTGELFF. The CDR3, as DNA: TGTGCCAGTAGTGTCAGAAATCGCCGGGACACCGGGGAGCTGTTTTTT.

This clonotype has only a few counts. The rearrangement links TRBV7-2 to TRBJ2-1; D uncertain. The V end lost 1 base, the J end lost 7 bases, and 5 bases lay between the germline ends. Germline assignment: CDR1 SGHTA and CDR2 FQGNSA. The CDR3 contains 12 residues. The CDR3 loop reads CASSLGLNEQFF. DNA of the CDR3: TGTGCCAGCAGCTTAGGGCTTAATGAGCAGTTCTTC.

V and J are TRBV7-8 and TRBJ2-1, with 7 bases identical to TRBD2. Looked up from germline, CDR1 is SGHVS and CDR2 is FQNEAQ. The J segment lost 3 bases and the V segment lost 5 bases, leaving 7 bases of the junction unmatched. This CDR3 has 15 residues. CDR3 bases: TGTGCCAGCAGCGCAGGACTAGTGAACTACAATGAGCAGTTCTTC. Translating gives CASSAGLVNYNEQFF.

The chain employs TRBV20-1 and TRBJ1-4; maybe TRBD1 (6 bases). Per germline, CDR1 DFQATT and CDR2 SNEGSKA (reference sequence). The CDR3 is 12 amino acids. V dropped 5 bases and J dropped 8 bases, with 12 bases sitting between them. The CDR3 nucleotides are TGCAGTGCTGGCCGACAGGACGAAAAACTGTTTTTT. It specifies CSAGRQDEKLFF.

The chain couples TRBV6-2 or TRBV6-3 to TRBJ2-7; the D gene is possibly TRBD1 (6 bases). CDR1 MNHEY and CDR2 SVGEGT come from the germline V gene. V was pared by 2 bases and J by 1 base, with 18 bases between. The length of the CDR3 is 17 residues. CDR3 sequence: CASSYAAPGARSYEQYF. The CDR3 nucleotides are TGTGCCAGCAGTTACGCCGCCCCAGGGGCCAGGTCCTACGAGCAGTACTTC.

The chain couples TRBV3-1 to TRBJ2-3, with D unresolved. Germline V gene sequence: CDR1 LGHDT, CDR2 YNNKEL (reference sequence). The CDR3 length is 13 residues. Trimming left V 6 bases short and J 2 bases short, with 9 bases between. Written as DNA, the CDR3 is TGTGCCAGCAGGCCCAACGCCACAGATACGCAGTATTTT. It codes for CASRPNATDTQYF.

The chain joins TRBV20-1 to TRBJ1-5; the D gene is possibly TRBD1 (6 bases). In germline, CDR1 is DFQATT, CDR2 SNEGSKA (reference sequence). Trimming shortened V by 3 bases and J by 4 bases, and 19 bases separated the two germline ends. The CDR3 runs to 16 residues. The CDR3 DNA is TGCAGTGCTAGTCCCTCGAAACAGGGCGTTAATCAGCCCCAGCATTTT. Translating gives CSASPSKQGVNQPQHF.

The V and J genes are TRBV7-3 and TRBJ1-1, with no clear D. The CDR3 loop spans 13 amino acids. Germline lookup yields CDR1 SGHTA and CDR2 FQGTGA. Trimming removed 1 base at V and 1 base at J, with 4 bases between. CDR3 DNA sequence: TGTGCCAGCAGCTTAAGGCAGAACACTGAAGCTTTCTTT. This sequence encodes CASSLRQNTEAFF. Variable domain in full (rest from reference TRBV7-3 and TRBJ1-1): GAGVSQTPSNKVTEKGKYVELRCDPISGHTALYWYRQSLGQGPEFLIYFQGTGAADDSGLPNDRFFAVRPEGSVSTLKIQRTERGDSAVYLCASSLRQNTEAFFGQGTRLTVV.

The chain joins TRBV6-5 to TRBJ1-6; the D is unclear. Looked up from germline, CDR1 is MNHEY and CDR2 is SVGAGI. This CDR3 is 15 amino acids long. V dropped 0 bases and J dropped 7 bases, with 10 bases sitting between them. The CDR3 is CASSYSMQPNSPLHF. The DNA of the CDR3 is TGTGCCAGCAGTTACTCTATGCAGCCAAATTCACCCCTCCACTTT.

The chain combines TRBV2 with TRBJ1-4; D is perhaps TRBD1 (5 bases). This CDR3 contains 14 residues. From germline, CDR1 is SNHLY and CDR2 FYNNEI. V gave up 7 bases and J gave up 4 bases, with 13 bases separating them. CDR3 DNA sequence: TGTGCCAGCATTGAGACAGCTAATAATGAAAAACTGTTTTTT. It codes for CASIETANNEKLFF. Based on the CDR3 plus reference TRBV2 and TRBJ1-4, the full variable domain is EPEVTQTPSHQVTQMGQEVILRCVPISNHLYFYWYRQILGQKVEFLVSFYNNEISEKSEIFDDQFSVERPDGSNFTLKIRSTKLEDSAMYFCASIETANNEKLFFGSGTQLSVL.

V gene TRBV20-1 combines with J gene TRBJ2-7, with TRBD1 matching over 7 bases. V lost 5 bases and J lost 3; bases outside the gene matches: 4. This CDR3 comprises 12 residues. CDR1 and CDR2 (germline): DFQATT, SNEGSKA (reference sequence). The CDR3 here is CSAHAGGYEQYF. In nucleotides, the CDR3 is TGCAGTGCTCATGCAGGGGGCTACGAGCAGTACTTC.

The genes are TRBV6-2 or TRBV6-3 and TRBJ2-1, with D hard to call. Trimming pared 5 bases from V and 10 bases from J, leaving 9 bases between. Germline V gene lookup returns CDR1 MNHEY and CDR2 SVGEGT. This CDR3 comprises 11 residues. CDR3: CASSQQREQFF. As DNA, the CDR3 is TGTGCCAGCAGTCAACAGAGGGAGCAGTTCTTC.

The rearrangement uses TRBV3-1 and TRBJ2-5, with 14 bases matching TRBD2. Per the germline V gene, CDR1 is LGHDT and CDR2 is YNNKEL (reference sequence). Trimming at V came to 4 bases and at J to 5 bases, leaving 6 bases not matched to a gene. The CDR3 sequence is 16 residues long. As DNA, the CDR3 is TGTGCCAGCAGCCGAGGGACTAGCGGGAGAAGCGAGACCCAGTACTTC. Its translation is CASSRGTSGRSETQYF.

The CDR3 DNA is TGTGCCTGGAATCACGGCGGGGGCGTCGCCTACGAGCAGTACTTC. Its translation: CAWNHGGGVAYEQYF. The gene calls are TRBV30 and TRBJ2-7; maybe TRBD2 (7 bases). The CDR3 runs to 15 residues. Trimming stripped 4 bases from V and 2 bases from J, with 18 bases between. CDR1 GTSNPN and CDR2 SVGIG come from the germline V gene (reference sequence).

This chain joins TRBV25-1 and TRBJ2-2, with a possible D match to TRBD2 (6 bases). Germline CDR1 MGHDK, CDR2 SYGVNS. The CDR3 totals 14 residues. The V end lost 4 bases, the J end lost 5 bases, and 11 bases lay between the germline ends. The CDR3 region has the DNA TGTGCCAGCAGTGGGTTGGGGGGAACCGGGGAGCTGTTTTTT. Encoded protein: CASSGLGGTGELFF.

The chain is built from TRBV6-1 and TRBJ1-1; 12 positions match TRBD1. Unmatched junction bases numbered 10, after V lost 2 bases and J lost 6 bases. CDR1 is MNHNS and CDR2 is SASEGT in the germline V gene. This CDR3 has 17 amino acids. The CDR3 coding sequence is TGTGCCAGCAGTGAAAGGGGGACAGGGGGCGCGTTCCCTGAAGCTTTCTTT. Translation: CASSERGTGGAFPEAFF.

The chain carries TRBV5-1 and TRBJ1-2, with D possibly TRBD1 on 6 matching bases. Per germline, CDR1 SGHRS and CDR2 YFSETQ. The CDR3 sequence is 13 residues long. V lost 0 bases and J 7 bases, leaving 10 bases between the germline ends. This CDR3 reads CASSLAPGAGYTF. CDR3 in DNA: TGCGCCAGCAGCTTGGCCCCAGGGGCTGGCTACACCTTC.

V is TRBV7-2 and J is TRBJ2-3, with 8 nucleotides matching TRBD1. In germline, CDR1 is SGHTA, CDR2 FQGNSA. J gave up 1 base and V 4 bases, and 7 bases lay outside the gene matches. This CDR3 has 16 residues. CDR3 in amino acids: CASSSQTGEGTDTQYF. CDR3 DNA sequence: TGTGCCAGCAGCTCCCAGACAGGGGAAGGCACAGATACGCAGTATTTT.

The rearrangement uses TRBV9 and TRBJ2-2, with TRBD2 matching over 8 bases. CDR3 size: 18 residues. Germline V CDR1 and CDR2: SGDLS, YYNGEE. V lost 0 bases, J lost 5 bases, and 12 bases stayed unmatched. In DNA, the CDR3 is TGTGCCAGCAGCGTAGCGCCCCCCGGGGCGGGGGGAACCGGGGAGCTGTTTTTT. The encoded protein is CASSVAPPGAGGTGELFF.

The V gene is TRBV7-6, the J gene TRBJ2-1, with D unresolved. Germline loops: CDR1 SGHVS, CDR2 FNYEAQ. The V and J ends lost 3 bases and 12 bases respectively, with 15 bases between them. The CDR3 spans 13 residues. The CDR3 sequence: CASSLEIFRGQFF. The CDR3 DNA reads as TGTGCCAGCAGCTTGGAGATCTTCCGAGGGCAGTTCTTC. Full variable domain (remainder filled in from reference TRBV7-6 and TRBJ2-1): GAGVSQSPRYKVTKRGQDVALRCDPISGHVSLYWYRQALGQGPEFLTYFNYEAQQDKSGLPNDRFSAERPEGSISTLTIQRTEQRDSAMYRCASSLEIFRGQFFGPGTRLTVL.